One sample yielded the 27 T cell receptor beta chains listed below, sequenced in a study of cytomegalovirus exposure and HLA in healthy donors. PCR amplification relied on 60 Vbeta primers (plus 13 Jbeta primers). Repertoires were generated with immunoSEQ multiplex PCR, while TCRdb's copy carries only in-frame clones and drops some. The table has 75,000 to 90,000 clones, around 76% seen once. The sample comprised PBMCs. These receptors were taken from a male donor in good health and CMV-seropositive.

This chain links TRBV28 with TRBJ2-5; possibly TRBD2 for D (7 bases). Trimming removed 6 bases at V and 7 bases at J, with 21 bases between. The CDR3 runs 15 residues. Germline V lookup: CDR1 MDHEN, CDR2 SYDVKM. CDR3 protein: CASSRYGGGRGTQYF. The DNA for the CDR3 is TGTGCCAGCAGCCGTTATGGGGGGGGGCGAGGGACCCAGTACTTC.

The rearrangement uses TRBV7-3 and TRBJ2-3; TRBD2 matches 10 bases. J was trimmed by 3 bases and V by 1 base; bases with no gene match: 4. The CDR3 is made up of 16 amino acids. Germline CDR1 SGHTA, CDR2 FQGTGA. The CDR3 loop reads CASSLRPSGGTDTQYF. CDR3 nucleotides: TGTGCCAGCAGCTTAAGACCTAGCGGGGGTACAGATACGCAGTATTTT. The full variable domain, its missing parts supplied by reference TRBV7-3 and TRBJ2-3, is GAGVSQTPSNKVTEKGKYVELRCDPISGHTALYWYRQSLGQGPEFLIYFQGTGAADDSGLPNDRFFAVRPEGSVSTLKIQRTERGDSAVYLCASSLRPSGGTDTQYFGPGTRLTVL.

The chain is built from TRBV2 and TRBJ1-1; 7 nucleotides agree with TRBD1. The CDR3 has 18 amino acids. Germline V gives CDR1 SNHLY, CDR2 FYNNEI. Trimming took 8 bases from V and 7 from J; bases not matched to a gene: 25. The CDR3 is CASRKGRGVEGPWGEAFF. CDR3 DNA sequence: TGTGCCAGCCGGAAAGGCAGGGGGGTAGAAGGGCCTTGGGGTGAAGCTTTCTTT. Filled out from reference TRBV2 and TRBJ1-1, the complete variable domain reads EPEVTQTPSHQVTQMGQEVILRCVPISNHLYFYWYRQILGQKVEFLVSFYNNEISEKSEIFDDQFSVERPDGSNFTLKIRSTKLEDSAMYFCASRKGRGVEGPWGEAFFGQGTRLTVV.

V usage is TRBV7-9 and J usage is TRBJ1-1; a weak D match, TRBD1 (5 bases). V gave up 1 base and J gave up 1 base, with 7 bases separating them. Germline V gene sequence: CDR1 SEHNR, CDR2 FQNEAQ (reference sequence). CDR3 length: 14 amino acids. The CDR3 DNA is TGTGCCAGCAGCTTAGAGGGGTCGAACACTGAAGCTTTCTTT. Encoded protein: CASSLEGSNTEAFF.

The genes are TRBV4-2 and TRBJ1-5; the D is unclear. Trimming removed 1 base at V and 4 bases at J, with 26 bases between. Germline assignment: CDR1 LGHNA and CDR2 YNFKEQ. The CDR3 length is 20 residues. DNA of the CDR3: TGTGCCAGCAGCCAAGTTTTTGCCCCCATGCTGTCGGGGAGTAATCAGCCCCAGCATTTT. Translated, it gives CASSQVFAPMLSGSNQPQHF.

Within the sample, this clone is medium-sized. This chain uses TRBV29-1 with TRBJ1-1; D unresolved. The CDR3 runs to 12 residues. V dropped 7 bases and J dropped 11 bases, with 20 bases sitting between them. Per germline, CDR1 SQVTM and CDR2 ANQGSEA. The CDR3 DNA reads as TGCAGCGCCTTAGGTTCACGAGGATCCGCTTTCTTT. Translated: CSALGSRGSAFF.

The rearrangement joins TRBV18 to TRBJ1-2, with 7 positions matching TRBD1. This CDR3 contains 14 residues. The junction had 3 bases not matched to a gene; V was cut back by 2 bases and J by 3 bases. The germline CDR1 and CDR2 sequences are KGHSH and LQKENI. CDR3 loop: CASSPVGTDYGYTF. CDR3 DNA sequence: TGTGCCAGCTCACCAGTTGGGACAGACTATGGCTACACCTTC.

Turning to this clone: Relative to the germline gene, one junction end is altered; a read error may explain this. The V gene is TRBV7-2, the J gene TRBJ2-5, with 11 bases aligning to TRBD2. The germline V gene has CDR1 SGHTA and CDR2 FQGNSA. This CDR3 contains 14 residues. This CDR3 is CASSREASGGRPDF. Here the CDR3 DNA reads TGTGCCAGCAGCCGAGAAGCTAGCGGGGGGCGCCCGGACTTC.

As for this clone: The junction differs from germline at one of its ends, possibly a read error. The chain recombines TRBV6-5 with TRBJ1-5; a weak D match, TRBD1 (5 bases). The CDR3 extends over 14 amino acids. The germline gives CDR1 MNHEY, CDR2 SVGAGI. CDR3 nucleotide sequence: TGTGCCGGCAGTTACTCTAGGAGGGGTCAGCCCCAGCATTTT. Translated, it gives CAGSYSRRGQPQHF.

V gene TRBV5-6 combines with J gene TRBJ1-3, with D possibly matching TRBD1 (5 bases). Per germline, CDR1 SGHDT and CDR2 YYEEEE. Trimming cost V 4 bases and J 2 bases, with 13 bases left between them. CDR3 length: 15 amino acids. In DNA, the CDR3 is TGTGCCAGCAGCCCATGGGGGGGGGCTGGAAACACCATATATTTT. Protein: CASSPWGGAGNTIYF. Complete variable domain (other parts from reference TRBV5-6 and TRBJ1-3): DAGVTQSPTHLIKTRGQQVTLRCSPKSGHDTVSWYQQALGQGPQFIFQYYEEEERQRGNFPDRFSGHQFPNYSSELNVNALLLGDSALYLCASSPWGGAGNTIYFGEGSWLTVV.

The table lists this clone with a count of one. The chain recombines TRBV28 with TRBJ2-7; 8 nucleotides agree with TRBD1. Trimming took 3 bases from V and 5 from J; bases not matched to a gene: 6. Germline CDR1 MDHEN, CDR2 SYDVKM. This CDR3 is 14 amino acids long. Here the CDR3 reads CASSFPGGFDEQYF. The DNA of the CDR3 is TGTGCCAGCAGTTTTCCAGGGGGCTTCGACGAGCAGTACTTC.

The rearrangement uses TRBV28 and TRBJ1-4, with a weak D call TRBD1 (5 bases). The CDR3 spans 15 residues. Germline lookup yields CDR1 MDHEN and CDR2 SYDVKM. V was clipped by 8 bases and J by 10 bases, with 23 bases between them. The CDR3 sequence: CASVGMGGEYRKLFF. The CDR3 region has the DNA TGTGCCAGCGTGGGGATGGGGGGGGAGTATAGAAAACTGTTTTTT.

The chain employs TRBV11-2 and TRBJ2-2, with 14 nucleotides matching TRBD2. Germline CDR1 is SGHAT and CDR2 is FQNNGV. The V and J ends lost 3 bases and 2 bases, in that order; junction bases with no gene match: 2. The CDR3 loop spans 17 amino acids. Written as DNA, the CDR3 is TGTGCCAGCAGCTTCGGACTAGCGGGAGGTAACACCGGGGAGCTGTTTTTT. Translation gives CASSFGLAGGNTGELFF.

CDR3 protein: CASSLPGHPTYEQYF. The DNA for the CDR3 is TGTGCCAGCAGTTTACCGGGACACCCTACCTACGAGCAGTACTTC. The chain combines TRBV27 with TRBJ2-7, with a possible D match to TRBD1 (6 bases). V was clipped by 2 bases and J by 2 bases, with 13 bases between them. Germline-derived CDR1 and CDR2 are MNHEY and SMNVEV (reference sequence). The CDR3 sequence is 15 residues long.

This rearrangement joins TRBV5-6 to TRBJ2-1; possible D gene TRBD1, 5 bases. The CDR3 is 15 residues long. Per the germline V gene, CDR1 is SGHDT and CDR2 is YYEEEE. V was trimmed by 0 bases and J by 3 bases, leaving 10 bases between them. The CDR3 loop reads CASSLVGQNYNEQFF. The DNA for the CDR3 is TGTGCCAGCAGCTTGGTGGGGCAAAACTACAATGAGCAGTTCTTC.

The chain uses TRBV7-3 and TRBJ2-7; 7 bases agree with TRBD2. The CDR3 spans 15 residues. The J segment lost 3 bases and the V segment lost 3 bases, leaving 8 bases of the junction unmatched. Germline CDR1 is SGHTA and CDR2 is FQGTGA. The CDR3 here is CASSLGPRGDYEQYF. The CDR3 DNA sequence: TGTGCCAGCAGCTTGGGCCCTCGGGGGGACTACGAGCAGTACTTC.

V is TRBV19 and J is TRBJ2-1; 11 positions match TRBD2. V lost 3 bases to trimming and J lost 3 bases; unmatched junction nucleotides: 7. This CDR3 is built from 17 residues. Germline lookup yields CDR1 LNHDA and CDR2 SQIVND (reference sequence). The CDR3 DNA reads TGTGCCAGTAGTATGGACGTAGCGGGAGGGGGCTACAATGAGCAGTTCTTC. Encoded protein: CASSMDVAGGGYNEQFF.

The sample holds a few counts of this clone. The chain couples TRBV5-5 to TRBJ1-1; D may be TRBD1 (5 bases). The CDR3 has 11 amino acids. Between the trimmed V and J ends, which lost 7 bases and 12 bases, there was a span of 16 bases. Germline CDR1 SGHKS, CDR2 YYEKEE (reference sequence). CDR3 nucleotides: TGTGCCAGCTTGGGTATGGGGCTGACTTTCTTT. It yields the protein CASLGMGLTFF.

V is TRBV11-3 and J is TRBJ2-7; 9 bases agree with TRBD1. This CDR3 is 15 amino acids long. With V trimmed by 5 bases and J by 1 base, 6 bases remained unmatched. Germline V gene lookup returns CDR1 SGHNT and CDR2 YENEEA. DNA for the CDR3: TGTGCCAGCAGCATAACAGGGGGCCCATCCTACGAGCAGTACTTC. Protein: CASSITGGPSYEQYF. The entire variable domain, with the rest obtained from reference TRBV11-3 and TRBJ2-7, is as follows: EAGVVQSPRYKIIEKKQPVAFWCNPISGHNTLYWYLQNLGQGPELLIRYENEEAVDDSQLPKDRFSAERLKGVDSTLKIQPAELGDSAVYLCASSITGGPSYEQYFGPGTRLTVT.

The chain joins TRBV5-1 to TRBJ1-2, with D uncertain. Trimming pared 0 bases from V and 0 bases from J, leaving 6 bases between. Germline V gene data show CDR1 as SGHRS and CDR2 as YFSETQ. This CDR3 comprises 14 residues. This chain's CDR3 is CASSLGVTNYGYTF. CDR3 sequence (DNA): TGCGCCAGCAGCTTGGGCGTTACTAACTATGGCTACACCTTC.

The chain carries TRBV4-1 and TRBJ1-1; 7 nucleotides line up with TRBD1. Unmatched junction bases numbered 18, after V lost 7 bases and J lost 4 bases. The CDR3 has 17 residues. CDR1 is MGHRA and CDR2 is YSYEKL in the germline V gene. The CDR3 coding sequence is TGCGCCAGCACCCTACGGACAGGCCTAACTCCGGGCACTGAAGCTTTCTTT. It yields the protein CASTLRTGLTPGTEAFF.

The gene calls are TRBV21-1 and TRBJ2-7; TRBD2 was called by the table and not checked on the DNA. TRBV21-1 is described as a pseudogene. The CDR3 spans 14 residues. The CDR3 loop is CASSKARVLYEQYF. The CDR3 nucleotides are TGTGCCAGCAGCAAAGCGCGCGTCCTCTACGAGCAGTACTTC.

The rearrangement links TRBV30 to TRBJ1-5; D is uncertain. With 2 bases removed from V and 0 bases from J, the gap between germline ends came to 11 bases. Germline V gene sequence: CDR1 GTSNPN, CDR2 SVGIG (reference sequence). The CDR3 totals 15 residues. CDR3 amino acids: CAWSYSGSSNQPQHF. The CDR3 DNA reads as TGTGCCTGGAGTTATAGCGGTTCTAGCAATCAGCCCCAGCATTTT.

CDR3: CASSWGVDEQFF. CDR3 nucleotides: TGTGCCAGCAGTTGGGGGGTGGATGAGCAGTTCTTC. The J gene is TRBJ2-1, the V gene TRBV28; D possibly corresponds to TRBD2 (6 bases). Per germline, CDR1 MDHEN and CDR2 SYDVKM. Trimming left V 4 bases short and J 8 bases short, with 9 bases between. This CDR3 is 12 amino acids long.

J is TRBJ2-5 and V is TRBV5-1, with 8 bases lining up with TRBD1. The assigned J gene may be wrong: the sequence end matches TRBJ2-7 better. CDR1 and CDR2 from the germline V gene are SGHRS and YFSETQ. The length of the CDR3 is 17 residues. The CDR3 loop reads CASSHENSGAGGDEQYF. The DNA of the CDR3 is TGCGCCAGCAGCCACGAAAACAGTGGCGCAGGGGGCGACGAGCAGTACTTC.

The rearrangement links TRBV6-4 to TRBJ2-1; no clear D. Germline lookup yields CDR1 MRHNA and CDR2 SNTAGT. This CDR3 is built from 15 residues. The V gene lost 0 bases and the J gene lost 7 bases, with 13 bases spanning the gap. CDR3 coding DNA: TGTGCCAGCAGTGACTCGCTAGTTAGGAGTAATGAGCAGTTCTTC. This encodes CASSDSLVRSNEQFF.

The genes are TRBV28 and TRBJ1-4; D call uncertain. The CDR3 covers 15 residues. Germline loops: CDR1 MDHEN, CDR2 SYDVKM. V was clipped by 1 base and J by 8 bases, with 14 bases between them. In DNA form, the CDR3 reads TGTGCCAGCAGTTTATACCAGGAGAGGAGGGAAAAACTGTTTTTT. It codes for CASSLYQERREKLFF.